This T cell receptor beta chain is drawn from a study of CD8+ T cells in alopecia areata. Following extraction, RNA underwent reverse transcription to cDNA, which served as the sequencing template. Using immunoSEQ multiplex PCR, the repertoire was profiled, and TCRdb retains in-frame clones only, with some absent. Altogether about 200,000 clones are present, 60% being singletons, with the ten largest covering 3.3%. CDR1 is ENHRY, CDR2 SYGVKD, per germline. V shed 5 bases and J 7 bases; nucleotides not matched to a gene: 2. This CDR3 spans 14 amino acids. The sample's treatment: oral pan-JAK inhibitor, 5-10 mg twice daily.

This specimen was CD4+ T cells sorted from blood, taken at week 4, from a patient treated with tofacitinib. The V call is TRBV10-3, the J call TRBJ1-6; 10 bases agree with TRBD1. This TCR derives from a human donor with alopecia areata. The CDR3 region is CAISRTGGNSPLHF. The CDR3 nucleotides read TGTGCCATCAGTCGGACAGGGGGAAATTCACCCCTCCACTTT.